This T cell receptor beta chain was recorded in a study of beta chain features in type 1 diabetes. The V segment lost 5 bases and the J segment 1 base; nucleotides outside the gene matches: 15. The germline V gene encodes CDR1 SEHNR and CDR2 FQNEAQ (reference sequence). The CDR3 is 18 amino acids. Study-wide results and caveats: When Type 1 diabetes patients were examined, their TCRB CDR3s proved moderately but significantly shorter in all four CD4+ subsets.

TCRB transcripts that were expressed got sequenced, as all of the isolated RNA had been reverse transcribed. Profiling relied on immunoSEQ multiplex PCR, and the TCRdb table lists in-frame clones only, not all of them. The sample lists over 700,000 clones, 15% to 20% seen once, with about 0.02% in the top ten. As to this clone: Its antigen is currently unknown.

The sample was naive CD4+ T cells from blood. This chain joins TRBV7-9 and TRBJ2-7; 9 nucleotides agree with TRBD1. This sequence originates from a woman under 30 in good health. CDR3 region: CASSRYRGQGAVSYEQYF. CDR3 DNA: TGTGCCAGCAGCCGCTACAGGGGGCAGGGGGCGGTTTCCTACGAGCAGTACTTC.